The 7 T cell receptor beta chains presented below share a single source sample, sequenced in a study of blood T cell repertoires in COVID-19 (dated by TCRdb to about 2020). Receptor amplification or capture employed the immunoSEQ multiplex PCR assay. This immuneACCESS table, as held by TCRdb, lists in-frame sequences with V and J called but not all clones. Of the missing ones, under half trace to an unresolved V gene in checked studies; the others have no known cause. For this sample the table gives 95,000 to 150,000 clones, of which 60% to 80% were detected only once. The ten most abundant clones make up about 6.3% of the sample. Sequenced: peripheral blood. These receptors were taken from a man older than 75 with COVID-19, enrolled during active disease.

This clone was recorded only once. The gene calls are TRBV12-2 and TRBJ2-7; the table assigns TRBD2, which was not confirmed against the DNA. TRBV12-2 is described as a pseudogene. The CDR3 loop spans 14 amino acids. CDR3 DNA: TGTGCAAGTCGCTTGACTAGCGGGTCCTACGAGCAGTACTTC. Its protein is CASRLTSGSYEQYF.

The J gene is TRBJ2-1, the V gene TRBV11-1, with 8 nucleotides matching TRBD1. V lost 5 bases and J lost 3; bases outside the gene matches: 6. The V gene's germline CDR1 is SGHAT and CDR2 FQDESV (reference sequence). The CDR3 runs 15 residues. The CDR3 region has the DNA TGTGCCAGCAGCCCGAGAACAGGGGGCTACAATGAGCAGTTCTTC. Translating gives CASSPRTGGYNEQFF.

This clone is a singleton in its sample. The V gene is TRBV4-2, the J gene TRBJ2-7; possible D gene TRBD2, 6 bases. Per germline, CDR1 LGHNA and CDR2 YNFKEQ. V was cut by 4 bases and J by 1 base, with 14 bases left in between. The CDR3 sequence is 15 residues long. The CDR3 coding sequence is TGTGCCAGCAGCCCCGGCGGACTACGGTCCTACGAGCAGTACTTC. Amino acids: CASSPGGLRSYEQYF.

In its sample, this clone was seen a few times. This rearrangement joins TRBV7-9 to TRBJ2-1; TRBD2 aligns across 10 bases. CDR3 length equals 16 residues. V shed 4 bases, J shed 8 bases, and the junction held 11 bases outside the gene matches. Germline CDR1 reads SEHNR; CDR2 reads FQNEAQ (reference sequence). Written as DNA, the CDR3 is TGTGCCAGCAGCTCCGCCCCGGCTAGCGGGAGAGATGAGCAGTTCTTC. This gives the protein CASSSAPASGRDEQFF.

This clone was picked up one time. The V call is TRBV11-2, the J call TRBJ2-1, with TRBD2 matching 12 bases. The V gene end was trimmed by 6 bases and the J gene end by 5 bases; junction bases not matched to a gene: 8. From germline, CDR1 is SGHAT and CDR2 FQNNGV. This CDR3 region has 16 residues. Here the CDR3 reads CASSHETSGSDNEQFF. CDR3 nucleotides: TGTGCCAGCAGTCACGAGACTAGCGGGAGTGACAATGAGCAGTTCTTC. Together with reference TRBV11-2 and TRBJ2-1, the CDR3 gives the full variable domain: EAGVAQSPRYKIIEKRQSVAFWCNPISGHATLYWYQQILGQGPKLLIQFQNNGVVDDSQLPKDRFSAERLKGVDSTLKIQPAKLEDSAVYLCASSHETSGSDNEQFFGPGTRLTVL.

The DNA of the CDR3 is TGTGCCAGCAGCTTAGGGGACAGGGTCACCGGGGAGCTGTTTTTT. Translation gives CASSLGDRVTGELFF. The rearrangement uses TRBV7-2 and TRBJ2-2, with 9 bases lining up with TRBD1. This CDR3 is 15 amino acids long. Trimming took 1 base from V and 4 from J; bases not matched to a gene: 1. CDR1 and CDR2 (germline): SGHTA, FQGNSA.

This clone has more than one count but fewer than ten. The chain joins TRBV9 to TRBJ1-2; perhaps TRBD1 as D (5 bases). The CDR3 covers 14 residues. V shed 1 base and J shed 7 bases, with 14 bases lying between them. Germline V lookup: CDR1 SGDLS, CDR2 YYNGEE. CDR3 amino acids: CASSVFRGEGGYTF. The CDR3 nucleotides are TGTGCCAGCAGCGTATTCAGAGGGGAGGGTGGCTACACCTTC. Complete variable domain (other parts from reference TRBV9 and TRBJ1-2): DSGVTQTPKHLITATGQRVTLRCSPRSGDLSVYWYQQSLDQGLQFLIQYYNGEERAKGNILERFSAQQFPDLHSELNLSSLELGDSALYFCASSVFRGEGGYTFGSGTRLTVV.